Detailed here is one T cell receptor (beta chain). The sample originates from a study of blood T cells in healthy people across ages. The CDR3 spans 8 residues. Germline-derived CDR1 and CDR2 are DFQATT and SNEGSKA (reference sequence). A sample-barcoded 5' primer and a J-beta primer mix were used in a second PCR of roughly 6 to 11 cycles. Each CDR3 protein is one row after TCRdb ran MiXCR on the 5' RACE reads. The sample consists of more than 1.4 million distinct CDR3 sequences, about 40% of them appearing once. This sequence was found in a woman in her late teens or twenties in good health. Sequences were obtained from blood. The chain recombines TRBV20-1 with TRBJ2-3; no clear D gene. This CDR3 is CSPDTQYF. In DNA, the CDR3 is TGCAGCCCGGATACGCAGTATTTT.